One sample yielded the 3 T cell receptor beta chains listed below, sequenced in a study of graft-versus-host responses after intestinal transplantation. Assay used: immunoSEQ multiplex PCR; TCRdb lists only in-frame clones, some missing. The sample has around 71,000 clones; about 94% are singletons. Antigens for these TCRs are unknown. Source: unstimulated CD8+ T cells sorted from spleen or lymph node cells, taken before intestinal transplant. These TCRs come from a human donor who received an intestinal transplant.

This rearrangement joins TRBV19 to TRBJ2-5; 7 bases match TRBD1. Looked up from germline, CDR1 is LNHDA and CDR2 is SQIVND (reference sequence). With V trimmed by 3 bases and J by 4 bases, 5 bases remained unmatched. This CDR3 comprises 14 residues. The chain's CDR3 is CASSMEAGGETQYF. CDR3 coding DNA: TGTGCCAGTAGTATGGAGGCAGGGGGAGAGACCCAGTACTTC.

This chain joins TRBV21-1 and TRBJ1-2; no check of the table's D call, TRBD1, against the DNA was made. TRBV21-1 is termed a pseudogene. The CDR3 loop spans 18 amino acids. CDR3: CASARSPGQGQPRYGYTF. In DNA form, the CDR3 reads TGTGCCAGCGCGAGATCTCCGGGACAGGGTCAGCCTCGCTATGGCTACACCTTC.

The V gene is TRBV27, the J gene TRBJ1-1; D perhaps matches TRBD1 (5 bases). Between the trimmed V and J ends, which lost 8 bases and 6 bases, there was a span of 16 bases. Per germline, CDR1 MNHEY and CDR2 SMNVEV (reference sequence). The CDR3 consists of 13 residues. The CDR3 here is CASRPNLGAEAFF. The CDR3 DNA reads TGTGCCAGCCGTCCTAACCTAGGGGCTGAAGCTTTCTTT.